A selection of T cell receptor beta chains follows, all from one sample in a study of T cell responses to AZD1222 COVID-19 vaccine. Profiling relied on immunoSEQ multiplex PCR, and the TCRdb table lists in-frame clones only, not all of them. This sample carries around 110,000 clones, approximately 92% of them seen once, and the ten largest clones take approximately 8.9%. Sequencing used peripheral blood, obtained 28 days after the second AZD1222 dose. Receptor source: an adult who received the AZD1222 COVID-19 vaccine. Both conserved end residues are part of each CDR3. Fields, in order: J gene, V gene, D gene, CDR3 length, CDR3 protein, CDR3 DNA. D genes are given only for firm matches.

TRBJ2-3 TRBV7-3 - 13 CASSLLSTDTQYF TGTGCCAGCAGCTTACTGAGCACAGATACGCAGTATTTT
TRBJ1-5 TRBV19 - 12 CASSFLNQPQHF TGTGCCAGTAGTTTTTTGAATCAGCCCCAGCATTTT
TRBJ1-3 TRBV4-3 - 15 CASSLFHSSGNTIYF TGCGCCAGCAGCCTCTTCCACAGCTCTGGAAACACCATATATTTT
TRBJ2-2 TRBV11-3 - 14 CASSLAQNTGELFF TGTGCCAGCAGCTTAGCACAGAACACCGGGGAGCTGTTTTTT
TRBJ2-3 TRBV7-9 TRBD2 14 CASSFRDYTDTQYF TGTGCCAGCAGCTTTCGGGACTACACAGATACGCAGTATTTT
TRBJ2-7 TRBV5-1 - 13 CASTRTGLYEQYF TGCGCCAGCACGAGGACGGGATTATACGAGCAGTACTTC
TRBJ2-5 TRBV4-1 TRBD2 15 CASSQEGLPQETQYF TGCGCCAGCAGCCAAGAGGGACTACCTCAAGAGACCCAGTACTTC
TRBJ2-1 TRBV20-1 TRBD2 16 CSASDFSGGAWNEQFF TGCAGTGCTAGTGATTTTAGCGGGGGGGCATGGAATGAGCAGTTCTTC
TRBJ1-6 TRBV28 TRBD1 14 CASSPDRVVSPLHF TGTGCCAGCAGCCCGGACAGGGTGGTTTCACCCCTCCACTTT
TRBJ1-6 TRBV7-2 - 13 CASRVMGNSPLHF TGTGCCAGCAGGGTGATGGGTAATTCACCCCTCCACTTT
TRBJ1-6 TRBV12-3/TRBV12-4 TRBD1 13 CASSQDRVSPLHF TGTGCCAGCAGTCAGGACAGGGTTTCACCCCTCCACTTT
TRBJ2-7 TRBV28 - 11 CASSLSTGEYF TGTGCCAGCAGTTTGAGCACCGGGGAGTACTTC
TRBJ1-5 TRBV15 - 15 CATSRWEVLNQPQHF TGTGCCACCAGCAGATGGGAGGTGCTCAATCAGCCCCAGCATTTT
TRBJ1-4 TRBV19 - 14 CASSSGALREKLFF TGTGCCAGTAGTTCAGGGGCCCTCAGGGAAAAACTGTTTTTT
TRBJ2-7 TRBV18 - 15 CASSPRQGVAYEQYF TGTGCCAGCTCACCCCGCCAGGGAGTAGCCTACGAGCAGTACTTC
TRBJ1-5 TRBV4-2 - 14 CASSPRRRDQPQHF TGTGCCAGCAGCCCTAGACGAAGGGATCAGCCCCAGCATTTT
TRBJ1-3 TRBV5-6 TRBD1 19 CASSSIKPGQGRSGNTIYF TGTGCCAGCAGCTCGATCAAGCCGGGACAGGGGCGCTCTGGAAACACCATATATTTT
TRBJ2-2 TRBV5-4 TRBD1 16 CASSLGQGANTGELFF TGTGCCAGCAGCTTGGGACAGGGGGCGAACACCGGGGAGCTGTTTTTT
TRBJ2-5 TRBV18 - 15 CASSPVGLNQETQYF TGTGCCAGCTCACCTGTGGGGTTGAACCAAGAGACCCAGTACTTC
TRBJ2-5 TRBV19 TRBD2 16 CASSMGGLAEQETQYF TGTGCCAGTAGTATGGGGGGACTAGCGGAACAAGAGACCCAGTACTTC
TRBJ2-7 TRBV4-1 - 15 CASSQLDGVSYEQYF TGCGCCAGCAGCCAACTTGATGGGGTGTCCTACGAGCAGTACTTC
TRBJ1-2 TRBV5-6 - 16 CASSFQGTGTTTGYTF TGTGCCAGCAGCTTTCAGGGGACCGGGACCACAACGGGCTACACCTTC